This entry lists 22 T cell receptor beta chains sequenced from one sample in a study of cytomegalovirus exposure and HLA in healthy donors. Both 60 Vbeta primers and 13 Jbeta primers went into the PCR. TCRdb's table, derived via immunoSEQ multiplex PCR, lists solely in-frame clones and lacks some. Counted here are around 150,000 clones, roughly 88% occurring once; the ten biggest clones make up approximately 8.5%. Sequencing was done on a sample of PBMCs. The receptors were gathered from a man aged 18 to 29 in good health and CMV-seropositive.

The chain combines TRBV10-2 with TRBJ1-5; maybe TRBD1 (5 bases). Germline V gives CDR1 WSHSY, CDR2 SAAADI. Trimming cost V 2 bases and J 4 bases, with 9 bases left between them. The CDR3 extends over 14 amino acids. CDR3 sequence (DNA): TGCGCCAGCAGTGAGAGGGCAGGGAATCAGCCCCAGCATTTT. This encodes CASSERAGNQPQHF.

The chain recombines TRBV25-1 with TRBJ2-5; D may be TRBD2 (6 bases). Germline assignment: CDR1 MGHDK and CDR2 SYGVNS. V lost 4 bases to trimming and J lost 4 bases, with 16 bases between them. The CDR3 has 15 amino acids. The CDR3 DNA sequence: TGTGCCAGCAGTGGATCCAGACTAGTGGTAGAGACCCAGTACTTC. Translated, it gives CASSGSRLVVETQYF.

The V call is TRBV9, the J call TRBJ2-5, with a tentative D call TRBD2 (5 bases). This CDR3 contains 15 residues. Trimming pared 0 bases from V and 1 base from J, leaving 10 bases between. The germline CDR1 and CDR2 sequences are SGDLS and YYNGEE. In DNA, the CDR3 is TGTGCCAGCAGCGTAGAGGAGGCTACCCAAGAGACCCAGTACTTC. This translates into CASSVEEATQETQYF.

The chain employs TRBV29-1 and TRBJ2-5, with D unresolved. Germline CDR1 and CDR2: SQVTM and ANQGSEA. This CDR3 is built from 13 residues. Trimming took off 2 bases at V and 1 base at J, with 8 bases between the two ends. CDR3 DNA sequence: TGCAGCGTTGAACTGCGGAGCCAAGAGACCCAGTACTTC. Its protein is CSVELRSQETQYF.

The genes are TRBV10-3 and TRBJ2-5; a possible D gene is TRBD1 (6 bases). The V gene lost 3 bases and the J gene lost 4 bases, with 15 bases spanning the gap. The length of the CDR3 is 15 residues. Germline V gene lookup returns CDR1 ENHRY and CDR2 SYGVKD. The chain's CDR3 is CAISETGKAVETQYF. DNA for the CDR3: TGTGCCATCAGTGAAACAGGGAAGGCAGTAGAGACCCAGTACTTC.

The J gene is TRBJ1-2, the V gene TRBV7-9; perhaps TRBD1 as D (5 bases). V was shortened by 6 bases and J by 1 base, with 24 bases between the two germline ends. The CDR3 is 18 amino acids. The germline CDR1 and CDR2 sequences are SEHNR and FQNEAQ (reference sequence). Here the CDR3 DNA reads TGTGCCAGCAGTCCGACAGACGATTATACATTAGTTAACTATGGCTACACCTTC. Amino acid sequence: CASSPTDDYTLVNYGYTF.

The chain joins TRBV6-1 to TRBJ1-1; D is undetermined. Trimming removed 8 bases at V and 4 bases at J, with 14 bases between. There are 13 residues in the CDR3. CDR1 and CDR2 (germline): MNHNS, SASEGT. The CDR3 loop reads CASGVGFRTEAFF. The CDR3 nucleotides are TGTGCCAGCGGAGTGGGTTTTCGCACTGAAGCTTTCTTT.

The sample holds a few counts of this clone. The chain recombines TRBV5-6 with TRBJ1-5, with D possibly TRBD1 on 5 matching bases. Germline-derived CDR1 and CDR2 are SGHDT and YYEEEE. Between the trimmed V and J ends, which lost 0 bases and 3 bases, there was a span of 13 bases. The CDR3 sequence is 16 residues long. CDR3 DNA sequence: TGTGCCAGCAGCTTGGGGGTTATGGGGCCCAATCAGCCCCAGCATTTT. Protein product: CASSLGVMGPNQPQHF. Filled out from reference TRBV5-6 and TRBJ1-5, the complete variable domain reads DAGVTQSPTHLIKTRGQQVTLRCSPKSGHDTVSWYQQALGQGPQFIFQYYEEEERQRGNFPDRFSGHQFPNYSSELNVNALLLGDSALYLCASSLGVMGPNQPQHFGDGTRLSIL.

This clone was recorded once. V usage is TRBV7-2 and J usage is TRBJ2-3; 7 positions match TRBD2. CDR1 is SGHTA, CDR2 FQGNSA, per germline. This CDR3 comprises 17 residues. V lost 2 bases and J lost 0; bases outside the gene matches: 8. CDR3 amino acids: CASSLSQGGSSTDTQYF. CDR3 nucleotide sequence: TGTGCCAGCAGCTTATCCCAGGGAGGGTCTAGCACAGATACGCAGTATTTT.

This clone has a single count. The chain is built from TRBV29-1 and TRBJ2-5, with 7 bases that match TRBD1. There are 11 residues in the CDR3. CDR1 is SQVTM and CDR2 is ANQGSEA in the germline V gene. V shed 7 bases, J shed 5 bases, and the junction held 4 bases outside the gene matches. The CDR3 DNA reads TGCAGCGAAAGCAGGGGGGAGACCCAGTACTTC. Protein product: CSESRGETQYF.

This chain uses TRBV7-9 with TRBJ2-1; 11 bases match TRBD1. The germline CDR1 and CDR2 sequences are SEHNR and FQNEAQ (reference sequence). The CDR3 has 16 residues. Trimming took 4 bases from V and 2 from J; bases not matched to a gene: 4. This CDR3 reads CASSSGQGGAYNEQFF. The CDR3 nucleotides are TGTGCCAGCAGCTCGGGACAGGGGGGTGCCTACAATGAGCAGTTCTTC.

This clone was seen a few times. The chain links TRBV6-6 to TRBJ1-2; 9 bases are shared with TRBD1. Trimming at V came to 6 bases and at J to 1 base, leaving 0 bases not matched to a gene. In germline, CDR1 is MNHNY, CDR2 SVGAGI (reference sequence). The CDR3 length is 13 residues. The DNA for the CDR3 is TGTGCCAGCAGGGGACAGGGTAACTATGGCTACACCTTC. Residues: CASRGQGNYGYTF.

The V call is TRBV5-1, the J call TRBJ2-3, with 10 nucleotides matching TRBD1. CDR1 and CDR2 from the germline V gene are SGHRS and YFSETQ. The length of the CDR3 is 15 residues. The V and J ends lost 4 bases and 4 bases, in that order; junction bases with no gene match: 6. The CDR3 is CASSPDRGAPDTQYF. DNA of the CDR3: TGCGCCAGCAGCCCGGACAGGGGGGCCCCAGATACGCAGTATTTT. Filled out from reference TRBV5-1 and TRBJ2-3, the complete variable domain reads KAGVTQTPRYLIKTRGQQVTLSCSPISGHRSVSWYQQTPGQGLQFLFEYFSETQRNKGNFPGRFSGRQFSNSRSEMNVSTLELGDSALYLCASSPDRGAPDTQYFGPGTRLTVL.

The V gene is TRBV7-2, the J gene TRBJ1-1; D gene uncertain. This CDR3 region has 13 residues. CDR1 is SGHTA, CDR2 FQGNSA, per germline. V was trimmed by 5 bases and J by 0 bases, leaving 7 bases between them. The CDR3 loop is CASSRNMNTEAFF. CDR3 DNA: TGTGCCAGCAGCCGCAACATGAACACTGAAGCTTTCTTT. The complete variable domain, with remaining parts taken from reference TRBV7-2 and TRBJ1-1, reads GAGVSQSPSNKVTEKGKDVELRCDPISGHTALYWYRQSLGQGLEFLIYFQGNSAPDKSGLPSDRFSAERTGGSVSTLTIQRTQQEDSAVYLCASSRNMNTEAFFGQGTRLTVV.

As to this clone: Other DNA sequences in this sample translate to the same CDR3. The chain combines TRBV9 with TRBJ1-2, with D maybe TRBD1 (5 bases). The ends were cut back, 2 bases at V and 0 bases at J, with 8 bases in the middle. Germline CDR1 reads SGDLS; CDR2 reads YYNGEE. The CDR3 is 14 amino acids. CDR3 in amino acids: CASSVDRANYGYTF. DNA of the CDR3: TGTGCCAGCAGCGTCGACAGAGCTAACTATGGCTACACCTTC.

J is TRBJ1-5 and V is TRBV5-6; D is uncertain. V lost 2 bases and J 3 bases, leaving 12 bases between the germline ends. CDR1 and CDR2 from the germline V gene are SGHDT and YYEEEE. The CDR3 loop spans 15 amino acids. CDR3 in amino acids: CASSFGRGANQPQHF. DNA of the CDR3: TGTGCCAGCAGCTTCGGCCGGGGTGCCAATCAGCCCCAGCATTTT. Supplemented by reference TRBV5-6 and TRBJ1-5, the full variable domain reads DAGVTQSPTHLIKTRGQQVTLRCSPKSGHDTVSWYQQALGQGPQFIFQYYEEEERQRGNFPDRFSGHQFPNYSSELNVNALLLGDSALYLCASSFGRGANQPQHFGDGTRLSIL.

On this clone itself: Its ends do not fully match the called genes, so a read error is possible. The chain carries TRBV7-9 and TRBJ2-5; the D gene is possibly TRBD1 (5 bases). CDR1 and CDR2 from the germline V gene are SEHNR and FQNEAQ (reference sequence). The CDR3 spans 14 residues. The CDR3: CSSAGQELQETQYF. The CDR3 DNA sequence: TGTTCCAGCGCAGGGCAGGAGCTCCAAGAGACCCAGTACTTC.

The V gene is TRBV6-6, the J gene TRBJ1-2; 8 bases fit TRBD1. CDR1 and CDR2 (germline): MNHNY, SVGAGI (reference sequence). There are 15 residues in the CDR3. The V gene end was trimmed by 6 bases and the J gene end by 1 base; junction bases not matched to a gene: 7. CDR3 coding DNA: TGTGCCAGCAGGGGGGACAGGAGGGTTAACTATGGCTACACCTTC. Its translation is CASRGDRRVNYGYTF.

The genes are TRBV5-4 and TRBJ2-1; 9 nucleotides line up with TRBD2. The germline CDR1 and CDR2 sequences are SGHNT and YYREEE (reference sequence). J was trimmed by 6 bases and V by 4 bases; bases with no gene match: 11. CDR3 length equals 16 residues. The CDR3 loop is CASSPSGGGGRNEQFF. CDR3 coding DNA: TGTGCCAGCAGCCCCTCTGGCGGGGGGGGCCGCAATGAGCAGTTCTTC.

This chain links TRBV10-2 with TRBJ1-5, with D unresolved. V was pared by 0 bases and J by 3 bases, with 9 bases between. In germline, CDR1 is WSHSY, CDR2 SAAADI. This CDR3 spans 15 amino acids. The CDR3 DNA is TGCGCCAGCAGTGAGTCGAGGGCCGCCAATCAGCCCCAGCATTTT. It encodes CASSESRAANQPQHF.

This chain joins TRBV28 and TRBJ2-1, with a tentative D call TRBD1 (6 bases). Germline V gene sequence: CDR1 MDHEN, CDR2 SYDVKM. The CDR3 length is 16 residues. Trimming stripped 2 bases from V and 0 bases from J, with 11 bases between. CDR3 sequence: CASSLGDIRSYNEQFF. CDR3 sequence (DNA): TGTGCCAGCAGTTTAGGGGACATCCGCTCCTACAATGAGCAGTTCTTC.

The chain joins TRBV7-8 to TRBJ1-1, with D possibly being TRBD1 (5 bases). The V end lost 0 bases, the J end lost 6 bases, and 14 bases lay between the germline ends. The CDR3 consists of 15 residues. Germline V gene sequence: CDR1 SGHVS, CDR2 FQNEAQ. CDR3 protein: CASSLALQRRAEAFF. In DNA form, the CDR3 reads TGTGCCAGCAGCTTAGCGCTCCAGCGCAGGGCTGAAGCTTTCTTT.